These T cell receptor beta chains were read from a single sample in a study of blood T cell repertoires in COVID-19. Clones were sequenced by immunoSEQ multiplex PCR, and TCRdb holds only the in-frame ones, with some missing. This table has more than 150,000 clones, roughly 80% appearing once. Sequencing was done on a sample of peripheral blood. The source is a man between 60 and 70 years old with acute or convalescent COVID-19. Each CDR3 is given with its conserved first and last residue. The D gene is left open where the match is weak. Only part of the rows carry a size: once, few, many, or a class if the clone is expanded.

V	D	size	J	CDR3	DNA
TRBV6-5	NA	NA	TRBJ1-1	CASRSTGNTEAFF	TGTGCCAGCAGATCTACAGGGAACACTGAAGCTTTCTTT
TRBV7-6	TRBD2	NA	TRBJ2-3	CASSRLAGQTDTQYF	TGTGCCAGCAGCCGACTAGCGGGACAGACAGATACGCAGTATTTT
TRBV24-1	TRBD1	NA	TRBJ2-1	CATSVADRGGYNEQFF	TGTGCCACCAGTGTTGCGGACAGGGGAGGCTACAATGAGCAGTTCTTC
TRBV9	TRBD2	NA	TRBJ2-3	CASSGGTSGTDTQYF	TGTGCCAGCAGCGGAGGGACTAGCGGGACTGATACGCAGTATTTT
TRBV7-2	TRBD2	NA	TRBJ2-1	CASSFSSGGDYNEQFF	TGTGCCAGCAGCTTTTCTTCCGGGGGGGATTACAATGAGCAGTTCTTC
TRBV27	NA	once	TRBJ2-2	CASSRTGELFF	TGTGCCAGCAGTCGCACCGGGGAGCTGTTTTTT
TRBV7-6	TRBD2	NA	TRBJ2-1	CASSPIQTSGGLYNEQFF	TGTGCCAGCAGCCCCATTCAGACTAGCGGGGGCCTCTACAATGAGCAGTTCTTC
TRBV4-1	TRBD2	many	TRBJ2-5	CASSQESSGYQGTQYF	TGCGCCAGCAGCCAAGAGTCTAGCGGATACCAAGGGACCCAGTACTTC
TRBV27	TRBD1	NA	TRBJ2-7	CASSYTGTASYEQYF	TGTGCCAGCAGTTACACCGGGACAGCCTCCTACGAGCAGTACTTC
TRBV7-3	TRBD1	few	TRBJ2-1	CASSLGQPYNEQFF	TGTGCCAGCAGCTTGGGACAGCCTTACAATGAGCAGTTCTTC
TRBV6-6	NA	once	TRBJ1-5	CASSYGRDNQPQHF	TGTGCCAGCAGTTACGGGAGGGACAATCAGCCCCAGCATTTT
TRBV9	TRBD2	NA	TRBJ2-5	CASSPGGAQETQYF	TGTGCCAGCAGTCCCGGGGGGGCCCAAGAGACCCAGTACTTC
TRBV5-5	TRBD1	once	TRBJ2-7	CASSSGQGVVYEQYF	TGTGCCAGCAGCTCGGGACAGGGGGTTGTCTACGAGCAGTACTTC
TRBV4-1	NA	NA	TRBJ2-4	CASSPSYRDGAKNIQYF	TGCGCCAGCAGCCCGTCGTACAGGGATGGAGCCAAAAACATTCAGTACTTC
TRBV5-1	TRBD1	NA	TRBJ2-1	CASSPTGGTYNEQFF	TGCGCCAGCAGCCCGACAGGGGGCACCTACAATGAGCAGTTCTTC
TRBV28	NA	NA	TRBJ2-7	CAIGNGGASSYEQYF	TGTGCCATAGGCAATGGGGGCGCTAGCTCCTACGAGCAGTACTTC
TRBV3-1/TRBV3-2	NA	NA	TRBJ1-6	CASRLGTQDSPLHF	TGTGCCAGCAGGTTGGGGACTCAAGATTCACCCCTCCACTTT
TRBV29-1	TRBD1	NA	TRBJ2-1	CSVAETGLREQFF	TGCAGCGTTGCGGAGACAGGGCTACGGGAGCAGTTCTTC
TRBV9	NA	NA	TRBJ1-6	CASSVENSYNSPLHF	TGTGCCAGCAGCGTGGAGAACTCCTATAATTCACCCCTCCACTTT
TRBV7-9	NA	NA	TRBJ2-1	CASSPKQAAPPQFF	TGTGCCAGCAGCCCGAAGCAAGCGGCGCCACCCCAGTTCTTC
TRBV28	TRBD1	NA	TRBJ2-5	CASRPRDRGRETQYF	TGTGCCAGCAGGCCCCGGGACAGGGGGCGAGAGACCCAGTACTTC
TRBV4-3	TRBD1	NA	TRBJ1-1	CASSQAKTGEAFF	TGCGCCAGCAGCCAAGCAAAGACAGGGGAAGCTTTCTTT
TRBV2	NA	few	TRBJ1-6	CASRRGHVDSPLHF	TGTGCCAGCAGGAGGGGACACGTGGATTCACCCCTCCACTTT
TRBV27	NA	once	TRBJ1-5	CASSSPGEPQHF	TGTGCCAGCAGTTCTCCAGGGGAGCCCCAGCATTTT
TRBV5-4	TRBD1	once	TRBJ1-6	CASSSGTGRTYNSPLHF	TGTGCCAGCAGCTCGGGGACAGGGCGGACATATAATTCACCCCTCCACTTT
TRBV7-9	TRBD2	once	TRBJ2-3	CASSPGLAAPGGTQYF	TGTGCCAGCAGTCCCGGACTAGCGGCCCCGGGGGGTACGCAGTATTTT
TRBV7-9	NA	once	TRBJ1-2	CASSLALTGDRGYTF	TGTGCCAGCAGCTTAGCGCTGACAGGAGATAGGGGCTACACCTTC